This is a list of T cell receptor beta chains from one sample in a study of control samples from healthy donors and cancer patients. Produced via immunoSEQ multiplex PCR; TCRdb's table is partial and in-frame only. The sample comprises some 120,000 clones, 92% of which are singletons, and 0.58% rests with the top ten. Sample: PBMCs. These receptors were taken from a man older than 75 with head and neck cancer. CDR3s include the opening cysteine and the closing phenylalanine or tryptophan. The D gene is left open where the match is weak. The size field is filled for only some rows; it gives once, few, many or a size class.

v_gene	abundance	j_gene	d_gene	CDR3aa	CDR3nt
TRBV6-5	-	TRBJ2-5	-	CASSYRRQETQYF	TGTGCCAGCAGTTACAGGCGGCAAGAGACCCAGTACTTC
TRBV20-1	-	TRBJ2-7	-	CSASIQSDEQYF	TGCAGTGCTAGTATCCAGTCGGACGAGCAGTACTTC
TRBV3-1/TRBV3-2	-	TRBJ2-1	-	CASRGTEGLYNEQFF	TGTGCCAGCCGAGGTACGGAGGGACTCTACAATGAGCAGTTCTTC
TRBV15	-	TRBJ1-2	TRBD1	CATSRVGWTGGYYGYTF	TGTGCCACCAGCAGAGTGGGGTGGACAGGGGGCTACTATGGCTACACCTTC
TRBV5-1	-	TRBJ2-1	-	CASQTGSYNEQFF	TGCGCCAGCCAGACAGGCTCCTACAATGAGCAGTTCTTC
TRBV18	-	TRBJ1-1	-	CASSPPGEGTEAFF	TGTGCCAGCTCACCACCAGGGGAAGGGACTGAAGCTTTCTTT
TRBV6-5	-	TRBJ1-6	-	CASSYAYRDSPLHF	TGTGCCAGCAGTTACGCTTACAGGGATTCACCCCTCCACTTT
TRBV5-1	-	TRBJ2-1	TRBD1	CASSSTWTGALPYNEQFF	TGCGCCAGCAGCTCCACCTGGACAGGGGCGCTACCCTACAATGAGCAGTTCTTC
TRBV4-1	-	TRBJ1-1	-	CASSQGALPAFF	TGCGCCAGCAGCCAAGGGGCGCTTCCAGCTTTCTTT
TRBV6-4	-	TRBJ1-1	-	CASSPSSGRDTEAFF	TGTGCCAGCAGCCCTTCGAGTGGGCGCGACACTGAAGCTTTCTTT
TRBV5-1	-	TRBJ2-5	-	CASSLGDQETQYF	TGCGCCAGCAGCTTGGGGGACCAAGAGACCCAGTACTTC
TRBV30	-	TRBJ1-6	-	CAWSVPGGNSPLHF	TGTGCCTGGAGTGTACCGGGGGGGAATTCACCCCTCCACTTT
TRBV10-2	once	TRBJ1-5	-	CASSERGENQPQHF	TGCGCCAGCAGTGAGAGGGGCGAGAATCAGCCCCAGCATTTT
TRBV4-3	-	TRBJ2-1	-	CASSHATRNNEQFF	TGCGCCAGCAGCCATGCGACTAGAAACAATGAGCAGTTCTTC
TRBV3-1/TRBV3-2	-	TRBJ2-7	-	CASRLGGSGHEQYF	TGTGCCAGCAGGCTAGGGGGGAGTGGCCACGAGCAGTACTTC
TRBV6-2/TRBV6-3	-	TRBJ1-2	-	CASSPGRLYGYTF	TGTGCCAGCAGCCCTGGGCGGCTTTATGGCTACACCTTC
TRBV30	-	TRBJ1-4	-	CAWSPDSQGGKLFF	TGTGCCTGGAGTCCCGACAGCCAAGGGGGAAAACTGTTTTTT
TRBV9	once	TRBJ2-1	-	CASSVSGHGFNEQFF	TGTGCCAGCAGCGTTTCTGGGCATGGGTTCAATGAGCAGTTCTTC
TRBV5-1	few	TRBJ1-4	-	CASSDPGGGKLFF	TGCGCCAGCAGTGACCCGGGCGGGGGAAAACTGTTTTTT
TRBV6-2/TRBV6-3	-	TRBJ2-1	TRBD2	CASSVYGAGVYNEQFF	TGTGCCAGCAGTGTATATGGAGCGGGAGTTTACAATGAGCAGTTCTTC
TRBV5-1	-	TRBJ2-1	TRBD1	CASSLGQGADEQFF	TGCGCCAGCAGCTTGGGGCAGGGGGCAGATGAGCAGTTCTTC
TRBV5-1	-	TRBJ1-4	-	CASSLGQSFNEKLFF	TGCGCCAGCAGCTTAGGACAGTCCTTTAATGAAAAACTGTTTTTT
TRBV6-2/TRBV6-3	-	TRBJ2-3	-	CASSYSIPVADTQYF	TGTGCCAGCAGTTACTCCATCCCAGTCGCAGATACGCAGTATTTT
TRBV7-2	-	TRBJ2-5	TRBD2	CASSSPPGGPQETQYF	TGTGCCAGCAGCTCACCTCCGGGGGGTCCCCAAGAGACCCAGTACTTC
TRBV5-1	once	TRBJ1-1	TRBD1	CASSSGQGPNTEAFF	TGCGCCAGCAGCTCAGGACAGGGACCGAACACTGAAGCTTTCTTT
TRBV19	-	TRBJ1-1	-	CASTPKVSNTEAFF	TGTGCCAGTACCCCCAAGGTTTCGAACACTGAAGCTTTCTTT
TRBV4-1	once	TRBJ2-3	TRBD2	CASRYGGAVIDTQYF	TGCGCCAGCAGATACGGGGGGGCCGTTATAGATACGCAGTATTTT
TRBV28	-	TRBJ1-1	-	CASSLTGFTEAFF	TGTGCCAGCAGTTTGACAGGTTTCACTGAAGCTTTCTTT
TRBV6-5	once	TRBJ1-6	-	CASSSTGSDSPLHF	TGTGCCAGCAGCTCAACAGGGTCTGATTCACCCCTCCACTTT
TRBV5-1	once	TRBJ1-6	-	CASSRDRRNNSPLHF	TGCGCCAGCAGCCGGGACCGTAGAAATAATTCACCCCTCCACTTT
TRBV29-1	-	TRBJ2-3	TRBD2	CSVDSGKRDTQYF	TGCAGCGTTGATAGCGGGAAAAGGGATACGCAGTATTTT
TRBV30	-	TRBJ2-7	-	CAWSVRGVVYEQYF	TGTGCCTGGAGTGTAAGGGGGGTGGTCTACGAGCAGTACTTC
TRBV15	-	TRBJ2-1	TRBD2	CATSRVRLADSYNEQFF	TGTGCCACCAGCAGAGTCAGACTAGCGGATTCCTACAATGAGCAGTTCTTC
TRBV6-1	-	TRBJ2-1	TRBD1	CASSEPGQGRNEQFF	TGTGCCAGCAGTGAACCGGGACAGGGAAGAAATGAGCAGTTCTTC
TRBV2	-	TRBJ1-4	-	CASTGGVEGNEKLFF	TGTGCCAGCACGGGAGGCGTGGAGGGTAATGAAAAACTGTTTTTT
TRBV19	-	TRBJ1-2	-	CASSPRQVRYYGYTF	TGTGCCAGTAGTCCACGACAGGTTAGGTACTATGGCTACACCTTC
TRBV10-3	-	TRBJ1-1	TRBD1	CAISQGDSEAFF	TGTGCCATCAGTCAGGGGGACAGTGAAGCTTTCTTT
TRBV5-1	-	TRBJ2-3	-	CASSLGTTDTQYF	TGCGCCAGCAGCTTAGGGACCACAGATACGCAGTATTTT
TRBV5-4	-	TRBJ2-1	TRBD2	CASSSTSEGNEQFF	TGTGCCAGCAGCTCTACTAGCGAGGGCAATGAGCAGTTCTTC
TRBV30	-	TRBJ2-5	TRBD1	CAWRDRGYQETQYF	TGTGCCTGGAGGGACAGGGGGTACCAAGAGACCCAGTACTTC
TRBV7-2	-	TRBJ2-7	TRBD1	CASSNSPGQSYEQYF	TGTGCCAGCAGCAATTCTCCGGGACAGTCCTACGAGCAGTACTTC
TRBV5-4	-	TRBJ1-1	-	CASSPPVLPGNTEAFF	TGTGCCAGCAGCCCCCCCGTGTTGCCCGGGAACACTGAAGCTTTCTTT
TRBV9	-	TRBJ2-4	-	CASSPPGTYRNIQYF	TGTGCCAGCAGCCCCCCCGGGACTTACCGAAACATTCAGTACTTC
TRBV10-3	-	TRBJ2-5	-	CATLDGSVETQYF	TGTGCCACCCTGGATGGGTCGGTGGAGACCCAGTACTTC
TRBV12-5	-	TRBJ2-7	TRBD1	CASGPKPDRWNTYEQYF	TGTGCTAGTGGCCCTAAGCCGGACAGGTGGAATACCTACGAGCAGTACTTC
TRBV5-6	-	TRBJ2-2	TRBD1	CASSLWRRGLQNTGELFF	TGTGCCAGCAGCTTATGGAGAAGGGGGCTCCAGAACACCGGGGAGCTGTTTTTT
TRBV19	-	TRBJ1-1	TRBD1	CASTGGTGPNTEAFF	TGTGCCAGCACCGGAGGGACAGGCCCGAACACTGAAGCTTTCTTT
TRBV20-1	-	TRBJ2-3	-	CSARVGSTQYF	TGCAGTGCTAGAGTGGGTAGTACGCAGTATTTT
TRBV2	once	TRBJ2-1	-	CASSESGSSPYNEQFF	TGTGCCAGCAGTGAAAGTGGCAGTTCCCCCTACAATGAGCAGTTCTTC
TRBV3-1/TRBV3-2	-	TRBJ1-2	-	CASSPRATYGYTF	TGTGCCAGCAGCCCCCGGGCCACCTATGGCTACACCTTC
TRBV16	-	TRBJ1-5	-	CASSRRSGQPQHF	TGTGCCAGCAGCCGGAGATCGGGGCAGCCCCAGCATTTT
TRBV9	-	TRBJ1-1	-	CASSVAWGGTEAFF	TGTGCCAGCAGCGTAGCATGGGGTGGCACTGAAGCTTTCTTT
TRBV3-1/TRBV3-2	-	TRBJ1-1	-	CASRLGGLSTEAFF	TGTGCCAGCAGGCTGGGGGGGCTGAGCACTGAAGCTTTCTTT
TRBV6-6	-	TRBJ2-5	-	CASSYPRETQYF	TGTGCCAGCAGTTACCCAAGAGAGACCCAGTACTTC
TRBV4-1	-	TRBJ2-7	-	CASSPRGRDPLYEQYF	TGCGCCAGCAGCCCCCGCGGCCGGGACCCACTTTACGAGCAGTACTTC